Each of the 10 T cell receptor beta chains below was sequenced from the same sample in a study of tumor-infiltrating lymphocytes in primary liver carcinoma. A constant-region primer served to make TCR beta cDNA from about 530 ng total RNA. Generation of the TCR beta libraries relied on three nested multiplex PCR rounds using slightly modified ARM-PCR. PCR rounds one and two used TRBV1-TRBV30 forward primers with a C-beta reverse primer for around 11 cycles each. TCRdb re-derived calls from the multiplex PCR reads in MiXCR, one entry per CDR3 protein. The sample consists of roughly 120,000 distinct CDR3 sequences, around 60% of them appearing once. Both RNA and DNA were isolated together from roughly 20-30 mg of bulk tissue that had not been sorted. The sample was liver tumor tissue from sampling region 1. Subset here: tumor region T1, superior pole. Every receptor here comes from a woman aged 60-75 years with primary liver carcinoma and hepatitis B virus infection.

As concerns this clonotype: A junction end diverges from the germline sequence, so it may reflect a read error. V gene TRBV6-1 combines with J gene TRBJ2-7; the match to TRBD2 covers 7 bases. CDR3 size: 15 residues. Germline V gene lookup returns CDR1 MNHNS and CDR2 SASEGT. The CDR3 region has the DNA TGTGGCAGCAGTTTAGAAGGGAGGGGCTCCTACGAGCAGTACTTC. This encodes CGSSLEGRGSYEQYF.

This clonotype occurred a few times. This chain connects TRBV28 to TRBJ2-2; 7 positions match TRBD1. Germline V lookup: CDR1 MDHEN, CDR2 SYDVKM. The CDR3 spans 13 residues. The V gene end was trimmed by 8 bases and the J gene end by 3 bases; junction bases not matched to a gene: 3. The CDR3 loop is CASYDRDTGELFF. The CDR3, as DNA: TGTGCCAGCTATGACAGGGACACCGGGGAGCTGTTTTTT.

With respect to this clonotype: Because the CDR3's place on the DNA is in doubt, the DNA is left out and the CDR3 is given as listed by TCRdb. The gene calls are TRBV29-1 and TRBJ1-2. The CDR3 has 11 residues if both end residues are counted. Looked up from germline, CDR1 is SQVTM and CDR2 is ANQGSEA. CDR3 sequence: CSVARGSGCTF.

The chain uses TRBV3-1 and TRBJ2-7, with D possibly matching TRBD2 (5 bases). The germline V gene has CDR1 LGHDT and CDR2 YNNKEL (reference sequence). V shed 3 bases and J shed 6 bases, with 12 bases lying between them. The CDR3 covers 13 residues. In DNA, the CDR3 is TGTGCCAGCAGCCAGGACTCATTGGGCGAGCAGTACTTC. It yields the protein CASSQDSLGEQYF.

Only a few counts were recorded for this clonotype. The V gene is TRBV4-1, the J gene TRBJ2-7; a possible D gene is TRBD1 (6 bases). Trimming shortened V by 5 bases and J by 3 bases, and 20 bases separated the two germline ends. CDR3 size: 16 residues. Germline-derived CDR1 and CDR2 are MGHRA and YSYEKL. The CDR3 spells CASSYLPGQNNYEQYF. As DNA, the CDR3 is TGCGCCAGCAGCTACCTCCCGGGACAAAATAACTACGAGCAGTACTTC.

In this sample, this clonotype turned up once. This could be a read error, since a much larger clone is one nucleotide away. Since the CDR3 does not end with the conserved phenylalanine or tryptophan, this likely comes from a read error. The genes are TRBV28 and TRBJ2-1; 15 nucleotides match TRBD2. Germline assignment: CDR1 MDHEN and CDR2 SYDVKM. The J segment lost 1 base and the V segment lost 4 bases, leaving 8 bases of the junction unmatched. CDR3 size: 19 residues. CDR3 sequence (DNA): TGTGCCAGCAGTTCACGGGGACTAGCGGGAGGAGGGTCCTACAATGAGCAGTTCATC. This gives the protein CASSSRGLAGGGSYNEQFI.

The chain carries TRBV7-8 and TRBJ2-5, with TRBD1 matching 8 bases. The CDR3 consists of 15 residues. V was pared by 7 bases and J by 5 bases, with 12 bases of the junction left unmatched. The germline gives CDR1 SGHVS, CDR2 FQNEAQ. The CDR3 is CASKFRQGPSETQYF. CDR3 sequence (DNA): TGTGCCAGCAAGTTTCGACAGGGGCCGTCGGAGACCCAGTACTTC.

On this clonotype itself: The germline gene is not matched at one end of the junction; a read error may be the cause. This sequence joins TRBV11-2 and TRBJ2-3; unclear D gene. Germline V lookup: CDR1 SGHAT, CDR2 FQNNGV. CDR3 size: 13 residues. The CDR3 is CVSSHDRPDTQYF. The CDR3, as DNA: TGTGTCAGCAGCCACGACCGTCCAGATACGCAGTATTTT.

Worth noting for this clonotype: An end of the junction does not agree with germline; a read error may underlie this. The genes are TRBV11-2 and TRBJ2-7; D gene ambiguous. Germline V gene lookup returns CDR1 SGHAT and CDR2 FQNNGV. This CDR3 region has 12 residues. CDR3 region: CASSQSVNEQYF. CDR3 coding DNA: TGTGCCAGCAGCCAGTCTGTCAACGAGCAATACTTC.

The CDR3 nucleotides read TGTGCCAGCAGTCCCGAACTAGGACTAGGTGTTCGCTACGAGCAGTACTTC. Residues: CASSPELGLGVRYEQYF. This chain connects TRBV14 to TRBJ2-7, with TRBD2 matching over 7 bases. V dropped 6 bases and J dropped 3; count of bases not matched to a gene: 17. The CDR3 is made up of 17 amino acids. In germline, CDR1 is SGHDN, CDR2 FVKESK.